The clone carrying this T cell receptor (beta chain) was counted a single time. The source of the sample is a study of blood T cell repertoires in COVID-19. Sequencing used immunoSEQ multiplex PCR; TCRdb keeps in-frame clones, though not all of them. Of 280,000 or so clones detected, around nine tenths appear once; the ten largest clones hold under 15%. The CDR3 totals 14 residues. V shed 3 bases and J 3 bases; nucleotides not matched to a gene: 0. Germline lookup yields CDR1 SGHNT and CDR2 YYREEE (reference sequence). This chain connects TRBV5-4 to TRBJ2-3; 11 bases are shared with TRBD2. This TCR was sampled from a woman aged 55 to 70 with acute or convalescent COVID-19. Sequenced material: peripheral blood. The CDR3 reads CASSSSGRTDTQYF. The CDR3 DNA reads TGTGCCAGCAGCTCTAGCGGGAGGACAGATACGCAGTATTTT.